This T cell receptor (beta chain) originates from a study of T cell clones after liver transplantation (dated 2019 in TCRdb). Broadly, across the study: The samples were obtained from ITN030ST, a randomized trial that attempted immunosuppression withdrawal within 2 years after liver transplantation. After a pre-transplant mixed lymphocyte reaction, TCRbeta sequencing was used to pinpoint donor-reactive T cell clones, which were subsequently tracked in post-transplant blood. As an antigen-independent comparator for donor-reactive sequences, third party-reactive TCRbeta sequences were also identified from pre-transplant MLRs. Of the eight recipients, three were HCV-positive, while the remaining recipients had been transplanted for non-autoimmune, non-viral indications. No induction therapy was given to the subjects, and standard immunosuppression was administered until randomization at 12-24 months post-transplant. Tolerance meant complete immunosuppression withdrawal for at least one year without liver enzymes rising beyond twice the upper limit of normal. Blood samples were collected pre-transplant, pre-randomization before withdrawal, and post-randomization after either full withdrawal or failed withdrawal. The study cohort included 8 liver transplant recipients, of whom 3 were classified as tolerant and 5 as non-tolerant. The study at large found these results: The conclusions were preliminary, being limited by small, heterogeneous patient numbers and by non-standardized post-transplant time points. A significant post-transplant decrease in circulating donor-reactive CD4 TCRbeta sequences was observed in most of the 8 subjects, irrespective of tolerance or HCV status. A greater decline was seen for donor-reactive sequences than for third party-reactive sequences, suggesting partial antigen-specific deletion unrelated to withdrawal success. Because allograft tissue specimens were not available, migration of donor-reactive T cells into the graft, rather than deletion, may have occurred. After accounting for repertoire turnover, donor-reactive detection was significantly reduced in 7 of 8 subjects for CD4 and 8 of 8 for CD8. Low numbers of available donor cells limited the measurable donor-reactive repertoire in two subjects.

Unstimulated PBMCs, after thawing, were stained for CD3, CD4 and CD8 and then FACS-sorted into CD3+CD4+ and CD3+CD8+ populations. All 8 studied subjects were randomized to withdrawal of immunosuppression. The Qiagen DNeasy Blood and Tissue Kit was used for genomic DNA isolation. CDR3 length: 15 amino acids, cysteine to phenylalanine. Only the CDR3 region is kept as DNA, spanning 45 bases read in frame from base 1. V sheds 6 bases and J sheds 3 bases, leaving 21 bases between their ends. CDR1 SQVTM and CDR2 ANQGSEA were looked up in the germline V gene. To note about this clone: This receptor's antigen is unknown. Base qualities are missing; no much larger clone stands one base away.

High-throughput TCRbeta CDR3 sequencing of frozen genomic DNA was performed by immunoSEQ, including PCR amplification, mapping, bias correction and internal controls. Concerning the study's data processing: Productive rearrangements were retained, and unique TCRbeta sequences were defined by the CDR3 nucleotide sequence together with the V and J gene. Donor-reactive sequences required at least 5-fold expansion in CFSE-low cells versus unstimulated pre-transplant cells and at least 0.01% frequency. Per-subject minimum frequency thresholds, based on the lowest-template unstimulated sample, ensured at least 90% detection power. Jensen-Shannon divergence between the top 1000 TCRbeta sequences after and before transplant was used to measure repertoire turnover. Two-sided Fisher's exact tests were used to test for changes in how often donor-reactive sequences were detected. TCRdb obtained this table from immuneACCESS and retained in-frame rearrangements with V and J assigned. These tables miss some clones; where compared with another copy, unresolved V genes account for less than half of the shortfall, and the remainder is unexplained. That table supplies the V and J calls and clone size; D and trimming were determined from the DNA. The sample table records some 50,000 clones; roughly three quarters of these occur just once. The ten biggest clones cover 9.7% of the sample.

The chain links TRBV29-1 with TRBJ2-7; perhaps TRBD2 is the D gene, with 6 bases matching. This specimen consisted of CD4+ T cells from blood, obtained at the 22-month timepoint. The TCR sequence derives from a human patient who received a liver transplant. After a transplant, some T cells may be of graft donor origin. At the DNA level, the sequence is TGCAGCGTAGCCCAGTTCGGGGGTTACGTCTACGAGCAGTACTTC. This codes for CSVAQFGGYVYEQYF.